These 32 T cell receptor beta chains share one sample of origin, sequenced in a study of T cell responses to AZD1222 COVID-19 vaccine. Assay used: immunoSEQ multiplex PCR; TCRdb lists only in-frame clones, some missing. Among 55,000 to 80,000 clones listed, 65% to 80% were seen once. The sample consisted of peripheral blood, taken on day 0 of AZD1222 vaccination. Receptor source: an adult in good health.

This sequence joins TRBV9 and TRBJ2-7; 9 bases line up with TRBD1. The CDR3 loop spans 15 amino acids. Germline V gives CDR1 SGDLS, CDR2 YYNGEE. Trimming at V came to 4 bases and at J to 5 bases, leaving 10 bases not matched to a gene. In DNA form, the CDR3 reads TGTGCCAGCAGCCCCGGGACAGGGCTGGGTCACGAGCAGTACTTC. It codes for CASSPGTGLGHEQYF.

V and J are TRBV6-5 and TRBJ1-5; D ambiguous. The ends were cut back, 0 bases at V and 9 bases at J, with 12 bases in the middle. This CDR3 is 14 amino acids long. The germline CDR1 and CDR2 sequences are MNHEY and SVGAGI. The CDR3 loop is CASSYSGNEPPQHF. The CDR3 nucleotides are TGTGCCAGCAGTTACTCAGGGAACGAACCGCCCCAGCATTTT.

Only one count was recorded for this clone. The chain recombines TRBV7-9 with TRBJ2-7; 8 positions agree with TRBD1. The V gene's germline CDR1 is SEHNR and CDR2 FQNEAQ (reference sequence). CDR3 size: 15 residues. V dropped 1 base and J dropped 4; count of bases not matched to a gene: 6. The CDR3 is CASSLDRGAPYEQYF. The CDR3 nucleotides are TGTGCCAGCAGCTTAGACAGGGGGGCCCCTTACGAGCAGTACTTC.

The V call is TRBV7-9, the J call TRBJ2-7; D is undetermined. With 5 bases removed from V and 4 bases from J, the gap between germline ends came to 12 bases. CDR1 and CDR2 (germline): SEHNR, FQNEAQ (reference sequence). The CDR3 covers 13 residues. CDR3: CASSMTPEYEQYF. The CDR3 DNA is TGTGCCAGCAGCATGACTCCTGAGTACGAGCAGTACTTC.

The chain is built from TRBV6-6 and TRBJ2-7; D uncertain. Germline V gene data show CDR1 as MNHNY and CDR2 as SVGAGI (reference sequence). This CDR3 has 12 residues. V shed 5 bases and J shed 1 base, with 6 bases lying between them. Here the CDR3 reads CASSGRSYEQYF. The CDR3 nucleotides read TGTGCCAGCAGTGGACGGTCCTACGAGCAGTACTTC.

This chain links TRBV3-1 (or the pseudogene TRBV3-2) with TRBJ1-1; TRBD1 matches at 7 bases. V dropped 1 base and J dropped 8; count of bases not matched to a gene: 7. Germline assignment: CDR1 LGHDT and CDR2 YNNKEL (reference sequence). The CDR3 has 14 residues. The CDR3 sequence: CASSQGTGGGEAFF. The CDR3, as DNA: TGTGCCAGCAGCCAAGGGACAGGCGGTGGGGAAGCTTTCTTT.

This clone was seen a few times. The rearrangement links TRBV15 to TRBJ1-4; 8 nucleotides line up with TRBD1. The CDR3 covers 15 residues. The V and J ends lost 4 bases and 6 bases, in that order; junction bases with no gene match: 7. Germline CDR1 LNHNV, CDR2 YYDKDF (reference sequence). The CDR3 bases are TGTGCCACCAGCAAGGACAGGGTTGAATATGAAAAACTGTTTTTT. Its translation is CATSKDRVEYEKLFF.

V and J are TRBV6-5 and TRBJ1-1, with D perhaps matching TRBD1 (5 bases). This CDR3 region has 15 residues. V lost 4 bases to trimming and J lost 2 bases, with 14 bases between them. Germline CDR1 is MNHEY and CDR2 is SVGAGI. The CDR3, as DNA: TGTGCCAGCAGTTTTCGGTGGAGGGGAAACACTGAAGCTTTCTTT. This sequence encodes CASSFRWRGNTEAFF.

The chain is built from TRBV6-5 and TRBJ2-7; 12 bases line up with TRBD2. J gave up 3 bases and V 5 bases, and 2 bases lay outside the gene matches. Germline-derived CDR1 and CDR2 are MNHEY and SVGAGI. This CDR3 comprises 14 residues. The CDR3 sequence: CASSQLAGGYEQYF. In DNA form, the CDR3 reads TGTGCCAGCAGTCAACTAGCGGGGGGCTACGAGCAGTACTTC.

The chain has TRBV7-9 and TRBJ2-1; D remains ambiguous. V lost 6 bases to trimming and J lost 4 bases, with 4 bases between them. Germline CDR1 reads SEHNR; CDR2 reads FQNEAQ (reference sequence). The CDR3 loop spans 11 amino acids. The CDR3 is CASRVYNEQFF. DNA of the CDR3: TGTGCCAGCAGAGTTTACAATGAGCAGTTCTTC.

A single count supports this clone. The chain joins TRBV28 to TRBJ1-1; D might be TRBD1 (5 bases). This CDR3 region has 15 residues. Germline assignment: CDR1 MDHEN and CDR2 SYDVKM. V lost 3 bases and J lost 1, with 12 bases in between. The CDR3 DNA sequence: TGTGCCAGCAGTTTTCCGGGAAGGGGGAACACTGAAGCTTTCTTT. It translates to CASSFPGRGNTEAFF.

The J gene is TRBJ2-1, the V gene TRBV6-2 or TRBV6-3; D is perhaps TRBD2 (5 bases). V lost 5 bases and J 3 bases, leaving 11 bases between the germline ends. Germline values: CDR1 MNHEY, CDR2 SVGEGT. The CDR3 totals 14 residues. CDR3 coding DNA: TGTGCCAGCAGTCCCCGGACTCACTACAATGAGCAGTTCTTC. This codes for CASSPRTHYNEQFF.

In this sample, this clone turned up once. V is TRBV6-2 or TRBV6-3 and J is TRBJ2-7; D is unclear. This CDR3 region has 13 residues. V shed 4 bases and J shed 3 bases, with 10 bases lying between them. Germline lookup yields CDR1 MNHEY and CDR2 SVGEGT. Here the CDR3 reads CASSWTGHYEQYF. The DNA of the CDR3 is TGTGCCAGCAGTTGGACCGGTCACTACGAGCAGTACTTC.

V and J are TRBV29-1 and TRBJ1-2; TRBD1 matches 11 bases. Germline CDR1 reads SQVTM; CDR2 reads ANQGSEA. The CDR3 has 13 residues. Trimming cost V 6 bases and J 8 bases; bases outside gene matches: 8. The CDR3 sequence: CSVPGQGAPGYTF. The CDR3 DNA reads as TGCAGCGTCCCTGGACAGGGGGCGCCCGGCTACACCTTC. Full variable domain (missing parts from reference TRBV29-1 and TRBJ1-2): SAVISQKPSRDICQRGTSLTIQCQVDSQVTMMFWYRQQPGQSLTLIATANQGSEATYESGFVIDKFPISRPNLTFSTLTVSNMSPEDSSIYLCSVPGQGAPGYTFGSGTRLTVV.

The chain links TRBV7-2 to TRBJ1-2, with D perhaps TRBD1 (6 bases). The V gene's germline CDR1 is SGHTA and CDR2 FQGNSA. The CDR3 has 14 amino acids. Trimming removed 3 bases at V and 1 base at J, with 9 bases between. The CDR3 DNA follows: TGTGCCAGCAGCTTCGGACAGCATAACTATGGCTACACCTTC. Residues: CASSFGQHNYGYTF.

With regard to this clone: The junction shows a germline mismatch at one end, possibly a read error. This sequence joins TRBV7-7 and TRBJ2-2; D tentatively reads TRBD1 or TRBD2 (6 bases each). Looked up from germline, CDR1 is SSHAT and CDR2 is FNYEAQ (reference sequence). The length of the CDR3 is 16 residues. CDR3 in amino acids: CASSRQGGGQSGELFF. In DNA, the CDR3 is TGTGCTAGCAGCCGGCAAGGAGGGGGGCAATCCGGGGAGCTGTTTTTT.

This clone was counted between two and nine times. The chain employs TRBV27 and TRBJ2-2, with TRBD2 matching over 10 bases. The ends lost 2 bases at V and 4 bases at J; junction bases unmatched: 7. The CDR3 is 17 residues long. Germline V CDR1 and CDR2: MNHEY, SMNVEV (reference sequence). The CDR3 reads CASSLKRGGPGTGELFF. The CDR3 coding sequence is TGTGCCAGCAGTTTAAAGCGGGGGGGCCCGGGCACCGGGGAGCTGTTTTTT.

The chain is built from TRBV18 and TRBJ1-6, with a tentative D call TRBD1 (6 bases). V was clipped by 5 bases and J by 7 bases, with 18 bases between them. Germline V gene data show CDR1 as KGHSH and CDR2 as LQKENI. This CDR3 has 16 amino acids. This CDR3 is CASSENGGGANSPLHF. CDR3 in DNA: TGTGCCAGCTCAGAGAACGGTGGGGGGGCCAATTCACCCCTCCACTTT.

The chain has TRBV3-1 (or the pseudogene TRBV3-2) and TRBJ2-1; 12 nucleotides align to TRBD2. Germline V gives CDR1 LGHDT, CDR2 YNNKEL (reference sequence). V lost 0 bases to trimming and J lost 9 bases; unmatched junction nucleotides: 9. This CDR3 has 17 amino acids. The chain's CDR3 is CASSQEASGGVKPEQFF. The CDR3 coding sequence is TGTGCCAGCAGCCAAGAAGCTAGCGGGGGGGTAAAGCCTGAGCAGTTCTTC.

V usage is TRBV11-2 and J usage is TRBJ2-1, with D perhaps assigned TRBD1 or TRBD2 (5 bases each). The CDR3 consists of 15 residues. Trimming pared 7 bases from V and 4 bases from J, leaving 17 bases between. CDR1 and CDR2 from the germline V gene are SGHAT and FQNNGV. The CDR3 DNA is TGTGCCAGCACCCCCCAGGGAGATTTTTACAATGAGCAGTTCTTC. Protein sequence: CASTPQGDFYNEQFF.

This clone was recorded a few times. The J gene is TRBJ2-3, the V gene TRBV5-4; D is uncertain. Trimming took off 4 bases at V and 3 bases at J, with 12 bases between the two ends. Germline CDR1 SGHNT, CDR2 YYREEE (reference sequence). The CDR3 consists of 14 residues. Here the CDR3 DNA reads TGTGCCAGCAGCCCTTGGGTGGGGACAGATACGCAGTATTTT. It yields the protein CASSPWVGTDTQYF.

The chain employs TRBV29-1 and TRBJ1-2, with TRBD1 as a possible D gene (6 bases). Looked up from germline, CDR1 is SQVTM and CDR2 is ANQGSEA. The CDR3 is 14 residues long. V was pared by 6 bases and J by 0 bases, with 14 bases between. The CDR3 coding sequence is TGCAGCGTCACTCGGGACATTGCTAACTATGGCTACACCTTC. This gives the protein CSVTRDIANYGYTF.

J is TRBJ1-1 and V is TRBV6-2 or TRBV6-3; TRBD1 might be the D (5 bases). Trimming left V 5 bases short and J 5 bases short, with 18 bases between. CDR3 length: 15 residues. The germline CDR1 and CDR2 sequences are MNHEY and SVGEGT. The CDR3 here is CASSRIGGGNTEAFF. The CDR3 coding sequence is TGTGCCAGCAGTCGTATCGGGGGGGGAAATACTGAAGCTTTCTTT.

Here the CDR3 DNA reads TGTGCCAGCAGCCAAGATGCAACCGGGACAGGGGATGAAAAACTGTTTTTT. Protein sequence: CASSQDATGTGDEKLFF. The chain links TRBV4-2 to TRBJ1-4; 10 bases map to TRBD1. V lost 0 bases, J lost 6 bases, and 7 bases stayed unmatched. This CDR3 comprises 17 residues. Germline loops: CDR1 LGHNA, CDR2 YNFKEQ.

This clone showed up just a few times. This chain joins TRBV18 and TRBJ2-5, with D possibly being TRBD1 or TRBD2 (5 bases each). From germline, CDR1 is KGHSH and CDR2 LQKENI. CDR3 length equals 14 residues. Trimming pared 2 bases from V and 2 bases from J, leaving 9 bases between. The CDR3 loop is CASSPGTGQETQYF. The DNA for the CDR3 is TGTGCCAGCTCACCAGGGACGGGACAAGAGACCCAGTACTTC.

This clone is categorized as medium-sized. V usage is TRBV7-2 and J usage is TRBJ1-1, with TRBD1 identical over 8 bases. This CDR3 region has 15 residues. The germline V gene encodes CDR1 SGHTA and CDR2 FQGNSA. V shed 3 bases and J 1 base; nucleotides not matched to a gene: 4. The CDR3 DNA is TGTGCCAGCAGCTTGGTGGGACAGGCGAACACTGAAGCTTTCTTT. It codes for CASSLVGQANTEAFF.

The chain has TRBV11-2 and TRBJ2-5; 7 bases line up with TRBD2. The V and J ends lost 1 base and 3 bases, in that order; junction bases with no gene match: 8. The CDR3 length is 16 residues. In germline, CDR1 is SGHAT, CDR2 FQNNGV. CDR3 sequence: CASSLGAGDIKETQYF. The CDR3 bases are TGTGCCAGCAGCTTAGGGGCGGGGGATATCAAAGAGACCCAGTACTTC.

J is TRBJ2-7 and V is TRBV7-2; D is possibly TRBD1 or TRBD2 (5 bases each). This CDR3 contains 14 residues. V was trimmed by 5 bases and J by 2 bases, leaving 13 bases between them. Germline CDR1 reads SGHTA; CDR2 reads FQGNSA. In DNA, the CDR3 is TGTGCCAGCAGCCCAGAACCGGGACCCTACGAGCAGTACTTC. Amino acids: CASSPEPGPYEQYF.

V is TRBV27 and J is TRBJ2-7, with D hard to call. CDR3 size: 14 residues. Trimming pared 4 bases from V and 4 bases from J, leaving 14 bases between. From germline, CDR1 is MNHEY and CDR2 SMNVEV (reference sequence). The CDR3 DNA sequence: TGTGCCAGCAGTTCCAAGCCGATAGCTTACGAGCAGTACTTC. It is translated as CASSSKPIAYEQYF.

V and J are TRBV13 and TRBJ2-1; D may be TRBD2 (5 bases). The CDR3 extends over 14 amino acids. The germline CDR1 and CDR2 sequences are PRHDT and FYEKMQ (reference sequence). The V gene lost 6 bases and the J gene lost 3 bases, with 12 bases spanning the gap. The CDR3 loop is CASSIEGNYNEQFF. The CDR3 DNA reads TGTGCCAGCAGTATAGAGGGCAACTACAATGAGCAGTTCTTC.

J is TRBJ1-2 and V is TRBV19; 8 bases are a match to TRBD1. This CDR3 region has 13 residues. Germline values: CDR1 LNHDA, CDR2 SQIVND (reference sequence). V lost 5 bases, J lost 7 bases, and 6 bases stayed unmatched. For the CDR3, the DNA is TGTGCCAGTAGTCTGGACAGGGCGACTGGCTACACCTTC. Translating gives CASSLDRATGYTF. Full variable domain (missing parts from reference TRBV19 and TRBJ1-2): DGGITQSPKYLFRKEGQNVTLSCEQNLNHDAMYWYRQDPGQGLRLIYYSQIVNDFQKGDIAEGYSVSREKKESFPLTVTSAQKNPTAFYLCASSLDRATGYTFGSGTRLTVV.

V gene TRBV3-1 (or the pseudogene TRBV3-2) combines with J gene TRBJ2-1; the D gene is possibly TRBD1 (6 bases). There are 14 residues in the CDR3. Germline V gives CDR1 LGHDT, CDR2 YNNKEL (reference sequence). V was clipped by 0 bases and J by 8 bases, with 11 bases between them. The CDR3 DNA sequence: TGTGCCAGCAGCCAAGATGGATACAGGGATGAGCAGTTCTTC. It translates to CASSQDGYRDEQFF.